These 8 T cell receptor beta chains were sequenced from one sample in a study of T-cell reconstitution after alpha-beta-depleted transplantation in children. The TCRbeta library incorporated unique molecular identifiers. TCRdb fed the PCR reads into MiXCR, producing one record per CDR3 protein. The sample records around 960,000 distinct CDR3 sequences, under 30% being singletons. The sequenced sample was PBMCs, mostly from graft donor cells, obtained 360 days after TCRalphabeta/CD19-depleted stem cell transplant. Every receptor here comes from a boy under two years old who had a stem cell transplant for SCID, so the T cells may come from the graft donor.

The chain joins TRBV19 to TRBJ2-5; 8 nucleotides line up with TRBD1. Trimming removed 3 bases from V and 1 base from J; junction bases left unmatched: 7. This CDR3 contains 16 residues. Germline CDR1 LNHDA, CDR2 SQIVND (reference sequence). The CDR3 here is CASSIVGTGGQETQYF. Written as DNA, the CDR3 is TGTGCCAGTAGTATCGTCGGAACAGGGGGCCAAGAGACCCAGTACTTC.

V gene TRBV4-3 combines with J gene TRBJ1-2, with 9 positions matching TRBD1. With 1 base clipped from V and 8 bases from J, the junction kept 5 bases outside the gene matches. The CDR3 length is 14 residues. CDR1 and CDR2 (germline): LGHNA, YSLEER. CDR3 sequence (DNA): TGCGCCAGCAGCCAAGGGGACAGGGAGTGGGGCTACACCTTC. Protein: CASSQGDREWGYTF.

V usage is TRBV20-1 and J usage is TRBJ2-7; either TRBD1 or TRBD2 may supply D (5 bases each). Germline values: CDR1 DFQATT, CDR2 SNEGSKA (reference sequence). The length of the CDR3 is 14 residues. The V and J ends lost 8 bases and 3 bases respectively, with 20 bases between them. The chain's CDR3 is CSFIRPGPDYEQYF. As DNA, the CDR3 is TGCAGTTTTATTCGCCCGGGACCGGACTACGAGCAGTACTTC.

V usage is TRBV7-9 and J usage is TRBJ2-2; unclear D gene. V was clipped by 5 bases and J by 0 bases, with 13 bases between them. Germline CDR1 and CDR2: SEHNR and FQNEAQ (reference sequence). The CDR3 covers 16 residues. This CDR3 reads CASSPKGDANTGELFF. The CDR3 DNA sequence: TGTGCCAGCAGCCCTAAAGGAGACGCGAACACCGGGGAGCTGTTTTTT.

The rearrangement joins TRBV5-6 to TRBJ2-1; tentatively, D is TRBD1 (5 bases). This CDR3 is built from 17 residues. Germline values: CDR1 SGHDT, CDR2 YYEEEE. Between the trimmed V and J ends, which lost 4 bases and 6 bases, there was a span of 23 bases. This chain's CDR3 is CASSLLPVRGYPNEQFF. CDR3 bases: TGTGCCAGCAGCCTGTTGCCCGTAAGGGGCTACCCCAATGAGCAGTTCTTC. Based on the CDR3 plus reference TRBV5-6 and TRBJ2-1, the full variable domain is DAGVTQSPTHLIKTRGQQVTLRCSPKSGHDTVSWYQQALGQGPQFIFQYYEEEERQRGNFPDRFSGHQFPNYSSELNVNALLLGDSALYLCASSLLPVRGYPNEQFFGPGTRLTVL.

The V gene is TRBV3-1, the J gene TRBJ2-1; 8 nucleotides agree with TRBD2. CDR1 is LGHDT and CDR2 is YNNKEL in the germline V gene (reference sequence). The CDR3 extends over 14 amino acids. The trim removed 3 bases at V and 8 bases at J, leaving 6 bases unmatched. CDR3 DNA sequence: TGTGCCAGCAGCCAGGTAGCGGGGCCTTATGAGCAGTTCTTC. Protein sequence: CASSQVAGPYEQFF.

V usage is TRBV5-1 and J usage is TRBJ2-3; unclear D gene. The germline V gene encodes CDR1 SGHRS and CDR2 YFSETQ. The V gene lost 0 bases and the J gene lost 6 bases, with 14 bases spanning the gap. The CDR3 length is 15 residues. As DNA, the CDR3 is TGCGCCAGCAGCTTGGAACTCTTCGTGAGTGATACGCAGTATTTT. This gives the protein CASSLELFVSDTQYF.

The rearrangement links TRBV5-1 to TRBJ2-2; 11 nucleotides agree with TRBD2. In germline, CDR1 is SGHRS, CDR2 YFSETQ. The CDR3 is 17 amino acids. V dropped 0 bases and J dropped 5; count of bases not matched to a gene: 6. The CDR3 here is CASSLAGTSGGTGELFF. CDR3 in DNA: TGCGCCAGCAGCTTGGCCGGAACTAGCGGGGGTACCGGGGAGCTGTTTTTT.